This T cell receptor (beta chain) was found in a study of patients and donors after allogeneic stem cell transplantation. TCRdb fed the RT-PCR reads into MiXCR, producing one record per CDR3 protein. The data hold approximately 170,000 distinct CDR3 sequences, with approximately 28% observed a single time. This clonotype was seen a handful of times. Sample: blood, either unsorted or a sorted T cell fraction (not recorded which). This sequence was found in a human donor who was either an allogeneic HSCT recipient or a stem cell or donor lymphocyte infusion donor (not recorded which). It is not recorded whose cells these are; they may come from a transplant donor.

The CDR3 loop is CASSYFSGASYEQYF. In nucleotides, the CDR3 is TGTGCCAGCAGTTACTTTAGCGGGGCCTCCTACGAGCAGTACTTC. V and J are TRBV6-5 and TRBJ2-7, with TRBD2 matching over 8 bases. The CDR3 covers 15 residues. Looked up from germline, CDR1 is MNHEY and CDR2 is SVGAGI. Trimming took 1 base from V and 0 from J; bases not matched to a gene: 2.